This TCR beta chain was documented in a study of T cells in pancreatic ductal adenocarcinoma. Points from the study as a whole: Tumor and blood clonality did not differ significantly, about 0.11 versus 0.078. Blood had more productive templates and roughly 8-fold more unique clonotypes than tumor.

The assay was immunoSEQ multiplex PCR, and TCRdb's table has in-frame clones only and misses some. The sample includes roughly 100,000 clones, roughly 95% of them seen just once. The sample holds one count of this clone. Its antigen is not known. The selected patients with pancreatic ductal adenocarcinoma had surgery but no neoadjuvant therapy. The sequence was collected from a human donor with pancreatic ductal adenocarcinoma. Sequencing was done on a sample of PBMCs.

CDR3 nucleotides: TGTGCCAGTAGTTCGACAGGGGATGGGTTTTATGGCTACACCTTC. Protein sequence: CASSSTGDGFYGYTF. The V gene is TRBV19, the J gene TRBJ1-2, with TRBD1 matching 8 bases. V shed 5 bases and J 5 bases; nucleotides not matched to a gene: 10. The CDR3 extends over 15 amino acids. Per the germline V gene, CDR1 is LNHDA and CDR2 is SQIVND (reference sequence).